This T cell receptor beta chain stems from a study of blood T cell repertoires in COVID-19. Turning to the study itself: Acute and convalescent COVID-19 specimens originated in the United States, Italy and Spain. PBMCs, B-cell-depleted T cells, or T cells provided the cDNA or gDNA that made up the material.

In the authors' methods: Scientists estimated how many nucleated cells there were by amplifying reference gene primers. Profiled with immunoSEQ multiplex PCR; TCRdb holds only in-frame clones, not every one. That table supplies the V and J calls and clone size; D and trimming were determined from the DNA. The sample lists over 150,000 clones, roughly 84% occurring once. Germline values: CDR1 SGHTS, CDR2 YDEGEE. V lost 4 bases to trimming and J lost 2 bases, with 12 bases between them. This CDR3 has 14 amino acids. Sample: peripheral blood. The chain links TRBV5-8 to TRBJ1-2; D is undetermined. This receptor was taken from a woman of 80 years or more with active or convalescent COVID-19. CDR3 amino acids: CASSKIQANYGYTF. In DNA form, the CDR3 reads TGTGCCAGCAGCAAAATCCAGGCGAACTATGGCTACACCTTC.